The clone carrying this TCR beta chain appeared a single time. Antigen: not known. The data were obtained in a study of cytomegalovirus exposure and HLA in healthy donors. Regarding the study as a whole: Overall, roughly 170 TCR beta chains were annotated as cytomegalovirus-associated.

Germline trimming cut 4 bases from V and 6 bases from J; bases unmatched to any gene: 4. Germline V gene sequence: CDR1 MGHRA, CDR2 YSYEKL. The CDR3 loop spans 13 amino acids. Profiling relied on immunoSEQ multiplex PCR, and the TCRdb table lists in-frame clones only, not all of them. The data contain about 44,000 clones, approximately 94% of them singletons. Donors came from a validation cohort of over a hundred subjects, distinct from the first 666-subject cohort. The rearrangement joins TRBV4-1 to TRBJ2-7, with 9 bases aligning to TRBD1. This clonotype was sampled from a woman aged 18-29 years in good health and CMV-seronegative. Input material: PBMCs. CDR3 amino acids: CASSPGDRVEQYF. DNA for the CDR3: TGCGCCAGCAGCCCAGGGGACAGGGTCGAGCAGTACTTC.